Below, 5 T cell receptor beta chains from the same sample are listed, as sequenced in a study of cytomegalovirus exposure and HLA in healthy donors. Amplification used 60 Vbeta primers and 13 Jbeta primers. Data came from immunoSEQ multiplex PCR; TCRdb stores just in-frame clones and leaves some out. The table records over 100,000 clones, 65% to 80% of them present only once. The specimen was PBMCs. The source is a male donor in good health and CMV-seropositive.

The chain uses TRBV2 and TRBJ2-1; D is perhaps TRBD1 (5 bases). The CDR3 has 17 amino acids. CDR1 and CDR2 from the germline V gene are SNHLY and FYNNEI. The V gene lost 6 bases and the J gene lost 6 bases, with 24 bases spanning the gap. CDR3 DNA: TGTGCCAGCAGCGCAGTTTCAGGGAAGGTATCGATCAATGAGCAGTTCTTC. Protein: CASSAVSGKVSINEQFF. The variable domain in full, completed from reference TRBV2 and TRBJ2-1, reads EPEVTQTPSHQVTQMGQEVILRCVPISNHLYFYWYRQILGQKVEFLVSFYNNEISEKSEIFDDQFSVERPDGSNFTLKIRSTKLEDSAMYFCASSAVSGKVSINEQFFGPGTRLTVL.

This clone was recorded a few times. The chain is built from TRBV18 and TRBJ2-2; 7 bases agree with TRBD1. This CDR3 comprises 16 residues. Losses at the gene ends were 3 bases for V and 2 bases for J; bases not matched to a gene: 6. Germline V gives CDR1 KGHSH, CDR2 LQKENI. The CDR3 here is CASSPLRGPNTGELFF. CDR3 sequence (DNA): TGTGCCAGCTCACCCCTAAGGGGGCCAAACACCGGGGAGCTGTTTTTT.

The chain joins TRBV6-1 to TRBJ1-2; D might be TRBD1 (5 bases). V lost 6 bases, J lost 3 bases, and 11 bases lay in between. CDR1 MNHNS and CDR2 SASEGT come from the germline V gene. The CDR3 runs 13 residues. This CDR3 reads CASRTGSDYGYTF. The CDR3 DNA sequence: TGTGCCAGCAGAACAGGTTCGGACTATGGCTACACCTTC.

Note on this clone: A junction end diverges from the germline sequence, so it may reflect a read error. The V call is TRBV19, the J call TRBJ2-7, with no clear D. The length of the CDR3 is 15 residues. Germline V lookup: CDR1 LNHDA, CDR2 SQIVND (reference sequence). CDR3 sequence reads: CASSLEIAPYYEQYF. The CDR3 DNA sequence: TGTGCCAGTAGTCTAGAGATCGCCCCCTACTACGAGCAGTACTTC.

This clone turned up a few times. The J gene is TRBJ1-5, the V gene TRBV19; D call uncertain. CDR1 LNHDA and CDR2 SQIVND come from the germline V gene (reference sequence). CDR3 length: 13 residues. Trimming took off 2 bases at V and 6 bases at J, with 8 bases between the two ends. This chain's CDR3 is CASSISLLQPQHF. The CDR3 DNA reads TGTGCCAGTAGTATAAGTTTACTTCAGCCCCAGCATTTT.